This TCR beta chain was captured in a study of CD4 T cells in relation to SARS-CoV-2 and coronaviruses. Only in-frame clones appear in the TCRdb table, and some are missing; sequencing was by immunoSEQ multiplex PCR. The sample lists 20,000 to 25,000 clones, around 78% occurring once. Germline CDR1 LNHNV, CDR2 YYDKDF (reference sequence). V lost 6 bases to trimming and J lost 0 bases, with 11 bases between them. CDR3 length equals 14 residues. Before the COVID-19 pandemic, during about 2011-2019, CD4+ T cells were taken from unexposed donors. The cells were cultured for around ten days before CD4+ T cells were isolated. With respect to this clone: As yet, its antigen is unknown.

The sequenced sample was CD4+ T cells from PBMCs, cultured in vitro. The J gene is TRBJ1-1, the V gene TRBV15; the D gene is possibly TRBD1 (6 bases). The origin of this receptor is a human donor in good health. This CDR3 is CATRPDSMNTEAFF. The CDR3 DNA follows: TGTGCCACCAGGCCGGACAGCATGAACACTGAAGCTTTCTTT.